This T cell receptor (beta chain) comes out of a study of T cells in Graves' hyperthyroidism and ophthalmopathy (dated by TCRdb to about 2019). For the study in its entirety: Peripheral blood samples were taken at the time of initial diagnosis, prior to any treatment. In about 6 Graves' hyperthyroidism patients, the study also compared T-cell repertoires from thyroid tissue with T-cell repertoires from blood. After blood sampling, hyperthyroidism patients were treated with methimazole at a starting dose of 30 mg daily, and ophthalmopathy patients were treated with high-dose intravenous methylprednisolone. Prospective prediction of ophthalmopathy was tested in an independent validation cohort of 18 to 20 hyperthyroidism patients and 15 to 17 patients who later progressed to ophthalmopathy. For training and testing, the roughly 93 patients in the discovery cohort were randomly divided in a 7:3 ratio. To identify distinguishing TCR V-J signatures, a discovery cohort of 90 to 100 patients was used, comprising 40 to 45 with Graves' ophthalmopathy and 57 with stable Graves' hyperthyroidism. TCR Vbeta CDR3 sequencing of fewer than 150 peripheral blood samples (over 40 ophthalmopathy, around 80 hyperthyroidism and roughly 17 progressor patients) is reported in the paper. Study-wide conclusions, independent of this receptor: No statistical method was used to set the sample size in advance, and investigators knew the group allocation. In validation, the model predicted progression to ophthalmopathy with approximately 70% sensitivity and about 72% specificity, a median of approximately 6.7 months before onset. In cross-validation, a model built on a 13 V-J signature told ophthalmopathy apart from stable hyperthyroidism with about 90% sensitivity and roughly 81% specificity, and in testing the same model reached 80%/75%. Most expanded thyroid clonotypes (frequency above 0.001) were also detected in blood, suggesting blood repertoires may reflect thyroid immune responses.

To note about this clonotype: The antigen it recognizes is unknown. Per-base qualities were not stored, and no clone one base away is much larger.

Amplification of TCR beta CDR3 regions was carried out from RNA transcripts. A first-round RT-PCR of the TCR CDR3 used the HTBI primer set with the Qiagen OneStep RT-PCR kit. A second multiplex PCR round built the libraries, followed by size selection and purification. The libraries were sequenced on an Illumina HiSeq2000 using paired-end 100 bp reads. On the authors' methods: SOAPnuke was used to process the raw data, with reads discarded if the reads contained adapters or uncalled bases, had a mean Phred below 15, or lacked an exact constant-primer or identifier match. COPE v1.2.5 was used to merge the high-quality paired reads, and each unique nucleotide sequence was defined as a clonotype. MiTCR v1.1 was used to align clonotypes to the IMGT TRBV, TRBD and TRBJ reference segments. The analysis included only V-J combinations with a frequency above 0.0001, which together covered 98% to 99.2% of the repertoires. A TCS score was defined as the ratio between F50 (clonal expansion) and ExV (chaos), using BLOSUM62-based TCRdist between CDR3 peptides within each V-J. Welch's t-statistics and random forest reduced just over 500 V-J features to some 14, which were used in a naive Bayes classifier (R e1071). Through fastp at Q25 and MiXCR, TCRdb rebuilt clones from the public reads, retaining in-frame beta chains. Rows with one shared CDR3 protein collapse into an entry with the most common genes and DNA. In this record, the V and J calls reflect TCRdb's handling and not the investigators' own analysis. Across this sample there are a few hundred thousand distinct CDR3 sequences, with approximately 15% seen only once. The leading ten clones occupy about 14% of the sample.

Measured from the cysteine to the phenylalanine, the CDR3 is 16 residues long. Only the CDR3 portion is preserved as DNA: 48 bases, with reading frame beginning at the first base. V and J are trimmed by 3 bases and 3 bases, and the gene matches miss 11 bases of the junction. CDR1 DFQATT and CDR2 SNEGSKA are derived from the germline V gene (reference sequence). A patient counted as having stable Graves' hyperthyroidism if no progression to ophthalmopathy occurred over 18 months of follow-up. Hyperthyroidism patients were newly diagnosed, with disease duration under 2 months, and aged 18 to 65 years. Exclusion was applied to patients with uncontrolled infections, other autoimmune diseases, pregnancy or lactation. Diagnoses were established on the basis of clinical symptoms, serum thyroxine and TRAb, thyroid ultrasound, and orbital computed tomography. PBMCs were isolated from about 10 ml of fresh peripheral blood by Ficoll-Paque density gradient centrifugation. Trizol reagent was used to extract total RNA, and RNA quality was then checked on an Agilent 2100 Bioanalyzer.

The receptor's source is a woman aged 35 to 49 with Graves' hyperthyroidism. Sequenced: blood. The rearrangement combines TRBV20-1 with TRBJ1-5, and 7 junctional nucleotides match TRBD1. The DNA reads as follows: TGCAGTGCTAGGTCGCAGACAGGGTCCTACAATCAGCCCCAGCATTTT. The encoded protein is CSARSQTGSYNQPQHF.